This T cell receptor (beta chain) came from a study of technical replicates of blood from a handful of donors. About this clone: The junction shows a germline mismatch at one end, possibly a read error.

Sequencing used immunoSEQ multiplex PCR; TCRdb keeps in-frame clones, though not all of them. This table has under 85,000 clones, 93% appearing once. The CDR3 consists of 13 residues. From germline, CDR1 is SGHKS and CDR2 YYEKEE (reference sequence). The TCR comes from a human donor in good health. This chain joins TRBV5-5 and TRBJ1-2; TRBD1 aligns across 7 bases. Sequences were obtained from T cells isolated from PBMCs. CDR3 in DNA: TGTGCCAGCAGCCCCGAGGACAGGTGGCCCATCTTCTTC. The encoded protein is CASSPEDRWPIFF. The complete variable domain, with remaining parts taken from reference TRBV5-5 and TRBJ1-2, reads DAGVTQSPTHLIKTRGQQVTLRCSPISGHKSVSWYQQVLGQGPQFIFQYYEKEERGRGNFPDRFSARQFPNYSSELNVNALLLGDSALYLCASSPEDRWPIFFGSGTRLTVV.